This entry lists 8 T cell receptor beta chains sequenced from one sample in a study of T cells in Graves' hyperthyroidism and ophthalmopathy. Amplification yielded TCR beta CDR3 regions, with RNA transcripts as the source. The primer set for the first-round RT-PCR of the TCR CDR3 was HTBI. TCRdb independently ran MiXCR on the multiplex PCR reads; one entry per CDR3 protein. The table includes under 400,000 distinct CDR3 sequences, 15% to 20% detected once. The sample was blood. Receptors originate from a woman aged 45 to 65 with Graves' hyperthyroidism.

This clonotype was detected only a few times. This sequence joins TRBV5-1 and TRBJ1-4; D is undetermined. This CDR3 contains 14 residues. Trimming removed 0 bases from V and 4 bases from J, with 7 bases in between. Germline values: CDR1 SGHRS, CDR2 YFSETQ. The DNA for the CDR3 is TGCGCCAGCAGCTTGGACGGGTATAATGAAAAACTGTTTTTT. Protein product: CASSLDGYNEKLFF.

This clonotype was recorded many times. This chain joins TRBV7-2 and TRBJ2-5; D is unclear. V lost 4 bases to trimming and J lost 4 bases, with 10 bases between them. CDR3 length: 13 amino acids. The germline gives CDR1 SGHTA, CDR2 FQGNSA. CDR3 sequence: CASSSNRGETQYF. Written as DNA, the CDR3 is TGTGCCAGCAGCTCGAATAGAGGAGAGACCCAGTACTTC. Supplemented by reference TRBV7-2 and TRBJ2-5, the full variable domain reads GAGVSQSPSNKVTEKGKDVELRCDPISGHTALYWYRQSLGQGLEFLIYFQGNSAPDKSGLPSDRFSAERTGGSVSTLTIQRTQQEDSAVYLCASSSNRGETQYFGPGTRLLVL.

This clonotype was counted many times. The rearrangement joins TRBV3-1 to TRBJ1-6; D uncertain. In germline, CDR1 is LGHDT, CDR2 YNNKEL (reference sequence). CDR3 length: 15 residues. The V gene lost 0 bases and the J gene lost 0 bases, with 3 bases spanning the gap. The CDR3 protein is CASSQESSYNSPLHF. The CDR3 DNA reads TGTGCCAGCAGCCAAGAGAGCTCCTATAATTCACCCCTCCACTTT.

DNA for the CDR3: TGTGCCAGCAGTGGGGGTGGCAGCCAAAGAGCCTTCTTT. Translated: CASSGGGSQRAFF. This rearrangement joins TRBV2 to TRBJ1-1; D unclear. The CDR3 is made up of 13 amino acids. The germline V and J ends were trimmed by 4 bases and 14 bases, with 20 bases remaining between them. Germline V gives CDR1 SNHLY, CDR2 FYNNEI.

This clonotype was seen a handful of times. J is TRBJ1-6 and V is TRBV6-1, with 7 nucleotides matching TRBD1. Looked up from germline, CDR1 is MNHNS and CDR2 is SASEGT. This CDR3 spans 14 amino acids. The ends lost 4 bases at V and 8 bases at J; junction bases unmatched: 5. As DNA, the CDR3 is TGTGCCAGCAGTGGACAGGGAGGATATTCACCCCTCCACTTT. This sequence encodes CASSGQGGYSPLHF.

The CDR3 nucleotides are TGTGCCAGCAGCCAAGATTTGGGCGGGCGGGAGGACGACAATGAGCAGTTCTTC. Amino acid sequence: CASSQDLGGREDDNEQFF. This chain connects TRBV4-2 to TRBJ2-1; 8 nucleotides align to TRBD2. The CDR3 spans 18 residues. V was clipped by 0 bases and J by 5 bases; unmatched bases: 12. Germline V gene lookup returns CDR1 LGHNA and CDR2 YNFKEQ.

With respect to this clonotype: The junction differs from germline at one of its ends, possibly a read error. V is TRBV7-3 and J is TRBJ2-2; D is possibly TRBD2 (5 bases). Germline V gene data show CDR1 as SGHTA and CDR2 as FQGTGA. This CDR3 has 12 amino acids. The CDR3 reads CASSQPPGEPFF. DNA for the CDR3: TGTGCCAGCAGCCAGCCCCCCGGGGAGCCGTTTTTT.

This clonotype appeared once. This chain connects TRBV20-1 to TRBJ1-3; 8 bases agree with TRBD1. This CDR3 is 17 amino acids long. Germline CDR1 DFQATT, CDR2 SNEGSKA (reference sequence). With V trimmed by 0 bases and J by 8 bases, 15 bases remained unmatched. The CDR3 DNA reads TGCAGTGCTAGAGACCCCACCTCCGGCAGGGGGCTTGACACCATATATTTT. Its protein is CSARDPTSGRGLDTIYF.